The rows below give T cell receptor beta chains drawn from one sample of a study of T cell repertoires in ileal Crohn's disease. TCRdb's table, derived via immunoSEQ multiplex PCR, lists solely in-frame clones and lacks some. The table includes about 16,000 clones, roughly 90% detected once. What was sequenced was ileal tissue. These receptors originate from an adult with Crohn's disease. Each CDR3 is given with its conserved first and last residue. The D gene is left open where the match is weak. Clone size is not always given. Where it is, it says once, few, many or a class for expanded clones.

. TRBJ2-5 TRBV5-4 . CASSYRLKETQYF TGTGCCAGCAGCTATAGACTAAAAGAGACCCAGTACTTC
. TRBJ1-2 TRBV5-1 . CASSLAQGSYGYTF TGCGCCAGCAGCTTGGCACAGGGCAGCTATGGCTACACCTTC
. TRBJ1-5 TRBV9 . CASSAEGVGGQPQHF TGTGCCAGCAGCGCCGAGGGGGTCGGCGGTCAGCCCCAGCATTTT
TRBD2 TRBJ2-5 TRBV6-5 . CASSYVLAGGQETQYF TGTGCCAGCAGTTACGTGTTAGCGGGGGGACAAGAGACCCAGTACTTC
. TRBJ2-7 TRBV5-1 . CASSLAMTARNYEQYF TGCGCCAGCAGCTTGGCCATGACAGCCCGGAACTACGAGCAGTACTTC
. TRBJ1-1 TRBV18 . CASSPGGGDTEAFF TGTGCCAGCTCACCGGGCGGCGGGGACACTGAAGCTTTCTTT
. TRBJ1-2 TRBV18 . CASSRFAYGYTF TGTGCCAGCTCACGGTTTGCCTATGGCTACACCTTC
TRBD2 TRBJ2-5 TRBV9 . CASSVSGGRQETQYF TGTGCCAGCAGCGTTAGCGGGGGGCGACAAGAGACCCAGTACTTC
. TRBJ2-1 TRBV10-3 . CAIRLGAGDNEQFF TGTGCCATCAGATTGGGTGCCGGGGATAATGAGCAGTTCTTC
TRBD1 TRBJ1-2 TRBV27 . CASSPTGSKGYTF TGTGCCAGCAGTCCGACAGGGTCAAAGGGCTACACCTTC
TRBD2 TRBJ2-1 TRBV5-1 . CASSAGLAGEIQQFF TGCGCCAGCAGCGCCGGACTAGCGGGGGAGATACAGCAGTTCTTC
. TRBJ2-7 TRBV2 . CASSGLVTYEQYF TGTGCCAGCAGTGGACTAGTCACTTACGAGCAGTACTTC
TRBD1 TRBJ1-3 TRBV19 . CASSSTRQGGGNTIYF TGTGCCAGTAGTTCCACCCGACAGGGTGGCGGAAACACCATATATTTT
. TRBJ1-1 TRBV27 . CASSFRLGNLDEAFF TGTGCCAGCAGTTTTCGTTTGGGGAATTTGGATGAAGCTTTCTTT
. TRBJ1-6 TRBV7-3 . CASSLNPAGSGSPLHF TGTGCCAGCAGCTTAAACCCAGCAGGGTCAGGCTCACCCCTCCACTTT
. TRBJ1-5 TRBV18 . CASSPTDSNQPQHF TGTGCCAGCTCGCCCACAGATAGCAATCAGCCCCAGCATTTT
. TRBJ2-7 TRBV7-9 . CASSLGSYEQYF TGTGCCAGCAGCTTAGGGTCCTACGAGCAGTACTTC
. TRBJ2-7 TRBV5-1 . CASSQTPQNYEQYF TGCGCCAGCAGCCAGACCCCACAGAACTACGAGCAGTACTTC
TRBD1 TRBJ2-1 TRBV11-1 . CASSFPRQGAFNEQFF TGTGCCAGCAGCTTCCCTCGGCAGGGGGCTTTCAATGAGCAGTTCTTC
TRBD2 TRBJ2-5 TRBV7-8 . CASSPGTSRETQYF TGTGCCAGCAGCCCCGGGACTAGCCGCGAGACCCAGTACTTC
. TRBJ1-2 TRBV19 . CASSMEGRFLYGYTF TGTGCCAGTAGTATGGAGGGCCGCTTTCTCTATGGCTACACCTTC
. TRBJ1-5 TRBV6-1 . CASWPSGNQPQHF TGTGCCAGTTGGCCGAGCGGGAATCAGCCCCAGCATTTT
TRBD2 TRBJ2-1 TRBV5-1 . CASSFGAGRVDEQFF TGCGCCAGCAGCTTTGGCGCAGGGAGGGTCGATGAGCAGTTCTTC
TRBD1 TRBJ2-7 TRBV18 . CASSPGLGTGAYEQYF TGTGCCAGCTCACCAGGACTTGGGACAGGTGCCTACGAGCAGTACTTC
. TRBJ1-1 TRBV5-6 once CASSLAGRNTEAFF TGTGCCAGCAGCCTCGCAGGGCGCAACACTGAAGCTTTCTTT
TRBD2 TRBJ2-5 TRBV7-6 . CASSLGVLAGETQYF TGTGCCAGCAGCTTAGGGGTGCTAGCGGGGGAGACCCAGTACTTC
TRBD2 TRBJ2-5 TRBV5-1 . CASSPQASGGAHQETQYF TGCGCCAGCAGCCCCCAGGCTAGCGGGGGGGCCCACCAAGAGACCCAGTACTTC
. TRBJ1-1 TRBV2 . CASSAAGTKNTEAFF TGTGCCAGCAGTGCCGCGGGGACAAAGAACACTGAAGCTTTCTTT
. TRBJ2-1 TRBV7-3 . CASSRTAFSYNEQFF TGTGCCAGCAGTAGAACAGCCTTCTCCTACAATGAGCAGTTCTTC
TRBD2 TRBJ2-3 TRBV6-1 . CASSEGFLGTSLPDTQYF TGTGCCAGCAGTGAAGGGTTCCTCGGGACTAGCCTGCCAGATACGCAGTATTTT
TRBD1 TRBJ1-4 TRBV5-1 . CASSPGDRVEEKLFF TGCGCCAGCAGCCCGGGGGACAGGGTAGAGGAAAAACTGTTTTTT
TRBD1 TRBJ1-2 TRBV4-2 . CASSQGQGPNYGYTF TGTGCCAGCAGCCAAGGACAGGGCCCTAACTATGGCTACACCTTC
TRBD1 TRBJ1-2 TRBV19 . CASSSDRVGYTF TGTGCCAGTAGTAGCGACAGGGTGGGCTACACCTTC
. TRBJ1-1 TRBV6-5 large CASSYSGERYTEAFF TGTGCCAGCAGTTACTCGGGGGAGCGGTACACTGAAGCTTTCTTT
TRBD1 TRBJ2-2 TRBV19 . CASSERQGNTGELFF TGTGCCAGTAGCGAAAGACAGGGGAACACCGGGGAGCTGTTTTTT
. TRBJ1-5 TRBV28 few CASTLGSNQPQHF TGTGCCAGCACCCTAGGTAGCAATCAGCCCCAGCATTTT
. TRBJ2-5 TRBV6-4 medium-sized CASSDERSHRQETQYF TGTGCCAGCAGTGACGAGCGATCCCACCGCCAAGAGACCCAGTACTTC
TRBD1 TRBJ2-1 TRBV7-9 . CASSQRDREQFF TGTGCCAGCAGTCAACGGGACAGAGAGCAGTTCTTC
. TRBJ1-5 TRBV5-8 once CASSLEPQPQHF TGTGCCAGCAGCTTGGAACCGCAGCCCCAGCATTTT
. TRBJ1-1 TRBV5-6 . CASSLASLTEAFF TGTGCCAGCAGCTTGGCCTCTTTAACTGAAGCTTTCTTT
. TRBJ1-5 TRBV19 . CASSTSFGQPQHF TGTGCCAGTAGTACCTCGTTCGGTCAGCCCCAGCATTTT
TRBD1 TRBJ2-7 TRBV4-3 once CASSQVGTGVDEQYF TGCGCCAGCAGCCAAGTTGGGACAGGGGTGGACGAGCAGTACTTC
TRBD1 TRBJ1-2 TRBV2 . CASSYRDRGPYGYTF TGTGCCAGCAGCTACCGTGACAGGGGACCCTATGGCTACACCTTC
. TRBJ1-6 TRBV5-1 . CASSLDGMDSPLHF TGCGCCAGCAGCTTGGACGGAATGGACTCACCCCTCCACTTT
. TRBJ2-6 TRBV9 once CASSLFDTGSGANVLTF TGTGCCAGCAGCTTGTTCGACACCGGCTCTGGGGCCAACGTCCTGACTTTC
TRBD1 TRBJ1-6 TRBV10-3 . CAISEGQGHSPLHF TGTGCCATCAGTGAGGGACAGGGCCATTCACCCCTCCACTTT
. TRBJ2-3 TRBV11-2 . CASSFGRRTDTQYF TGTGCCAGCAGCTTCGGACGGCGCACAGATACGCAGTATTTT
. TRBJ2-5 TRBV27 once CASSRKGATQYF TGTGCCAGCAGTCGAAAGGGAGCGACCCAGTACTTC
. TRBJ1-1 TRBV7-9 . CASSLGGASTVPFF TGTGCCAGCAGCTTAGGGGGGGCCTCTACAGTTCCCTTCTTT
. TRBJ1-2 TRBV27 . CATRGRTNYGYTF TGTGCCACCAGGGGACGGACTAACTATGGCTACACCTTC
. TRBJ1-1 TRBV15 . CATSRREVNTEAFF TGTGCCACCAGCAGACGGGAGGTGAACACTGAAGCTTTCTTT
. TRBJ1-2 TRBV7-9 . CASSFGGNYGYTF TGTGCCAGCAGCTTCGGGGGTAACTATGGCTACACCTTC
. TRBJ2-7 TRBV27 . CASSVTGSSYEQYF TGTGCCAGCAGTGTAACAGGGAGCTCCTACGAGCAGTACTTC
TRBD2 TRBJ2-3 TRBV19 . CASSRAGGPLSSTDTQYF TGTGCCAGTAGTAGGGCGGGGGGACCATTATCTAGCACAGATACGCAGTATTTT
TRBD2 TRBJ2-1 TRBV7-2 . CASRGAGGLGNEQFF TGTGCCAGCAGGGGAGCGGGGGGGCTAGGTAATGAGCAGTTCTTC